This T cell receptor (beta chain) was observed in a study of blood T cell repertoires in COVID-19. Turning to the study itself: The United States, Italy and Spain provided the acute and convalescent COVID-19 samples. Sample material is recorded as cDNA or gDNA derived from T cells, B-cell-depleted T cells, or PBMCs.

Unmatched junction bases numbered 5, after V lost 8 bases and J lost 5 bases. The CDR3 is made up of 12 amino acids. Germline CDR1 reads ENHRY; CDR2 reads SYGVKD. As handled by the study authors: Amplification of reference gene primers provided the estimated nucleated cell counts. Clones were read by immunoSEQ multiplex PCR, and TCRdb kept only the in-frame ones, dropping some. The V and J calls and clone size are taken from that table; D and trimming were inferred from the DNA. Of hundreds of thousands of clones in the sample, 85% were seen once. The chain links TRBV10-3 to TRBJ1-2, with TRBD1 matching 7 bases. The receptor was isolated from a woman younger than 35 with acute or convalescent COVID-19. Source material: peripheral blood. The CDR3 DNA is TGTGCCATCGGACAGGCCGATTATGGCTACACCTTC. It yields the protein CAIGQADYGYTF.